This T cell receptor beta chain was sequenced during a study of blood T cells in healthy people across ages. This clonotype was counted only a few times. Antigen specificity is unknown. The V gene lost 8 bases and the J gene lost 2 bases, with 10 bases spanning the gap. Germline V gives CDR1 MNHEY, CDR2 SVGAGI. This CDR3 is 13 amino acids long. Study-wide findings and caveats: Relative to aged donors, long-lived donors carried more naive CD4+ cells and displayed higher diversity. Researchers deemed the diversity estimates from one million T cells underestimates. Measured against age, TCR beta diversity per million T cells decreased in a roughly linear manner.

Next came a second PCR, run for 7 to 11 cycles, which used a sample-barcoded 5' primer along with a J-beta primer mix. The authors tagged each cDNA molecule using a template-switch adaptor with 12 random nucleotides. TCRdb redid the calling of the 5' RACE reads with MiXCR, one entry per CDR3 protein. The data contain roughly 1,800,000 distinct CDR3 sequences, roughly 49% of them singletons. This TCR came from a middle-aged woman in good health. The chain is built from TRBV6-5 and TRBJ2-1; D might be TRBD1 (6 bases). Sequenced material: blood. CDR3 protein: CASADSPYNEQFF. Here the CDR3 DNA reads TGTGCCAGCGCGGACAGCCCCTACAATGAGCAGTTCTTC.